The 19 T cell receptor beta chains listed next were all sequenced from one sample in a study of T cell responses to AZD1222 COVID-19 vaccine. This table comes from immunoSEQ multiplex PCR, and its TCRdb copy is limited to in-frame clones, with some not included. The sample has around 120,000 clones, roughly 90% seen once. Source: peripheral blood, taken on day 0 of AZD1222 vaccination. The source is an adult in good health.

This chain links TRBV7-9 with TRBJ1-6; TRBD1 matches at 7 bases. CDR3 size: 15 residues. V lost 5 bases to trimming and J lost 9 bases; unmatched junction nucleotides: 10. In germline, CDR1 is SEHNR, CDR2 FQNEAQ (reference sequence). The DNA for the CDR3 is TGTGCCAGCAGCCCAGGGGATCGGGACAGTTCACCCCTCCACTTT. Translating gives CASSPGDRDSSPLHF.

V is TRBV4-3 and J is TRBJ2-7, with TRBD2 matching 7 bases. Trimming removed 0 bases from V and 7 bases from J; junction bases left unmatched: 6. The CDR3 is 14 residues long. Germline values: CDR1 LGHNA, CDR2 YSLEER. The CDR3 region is CASSQEWGGGEQYF. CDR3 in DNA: TGCGCCAGCAGCCAAGAGTGGGGCGGGGGAGAGCAGTACTTC.

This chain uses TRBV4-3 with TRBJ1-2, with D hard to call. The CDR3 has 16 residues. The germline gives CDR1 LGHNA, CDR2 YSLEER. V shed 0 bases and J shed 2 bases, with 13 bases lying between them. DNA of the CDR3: TGCGCCAGCAGCCAAGACCGTTACACGGGAAACTATGGCTACACCTTC. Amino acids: CASSQDRYTGNYGYTF.

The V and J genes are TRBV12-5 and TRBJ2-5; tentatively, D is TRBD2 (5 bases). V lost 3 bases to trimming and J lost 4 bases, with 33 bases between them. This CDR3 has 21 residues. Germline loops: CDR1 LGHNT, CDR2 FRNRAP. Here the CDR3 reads CASGFSPNPSTRTLPGETQYF. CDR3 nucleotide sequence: TGTGCTAGTGGTTTTAGCCCAAATCCCAGTACGAGGACTCTACCTGGAGAGACCCAGTACTTC.

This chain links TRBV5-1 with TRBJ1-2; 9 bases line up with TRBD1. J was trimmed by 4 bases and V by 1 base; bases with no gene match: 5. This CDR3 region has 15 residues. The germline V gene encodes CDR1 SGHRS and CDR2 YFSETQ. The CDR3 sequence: CASSLIGTGPYGYTF. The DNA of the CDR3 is TGCGCCAGCAGCTTGATCGGGACAGGGCCCTATGGCTACACCTTC.

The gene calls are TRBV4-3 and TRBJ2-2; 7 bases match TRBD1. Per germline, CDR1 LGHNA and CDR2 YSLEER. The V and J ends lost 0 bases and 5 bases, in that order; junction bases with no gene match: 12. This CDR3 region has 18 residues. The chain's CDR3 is CASSQEFMNRGRTGELFF. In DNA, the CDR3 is TGCGCCAGCAGCCAAGAATTTATGAACAGGGGTCGAACCGGGGAGCTGTTTTTT.

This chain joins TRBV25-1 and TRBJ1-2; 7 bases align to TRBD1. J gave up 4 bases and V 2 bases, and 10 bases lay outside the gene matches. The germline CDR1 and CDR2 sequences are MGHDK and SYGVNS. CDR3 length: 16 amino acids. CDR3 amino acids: CASSERTGPSAYGYTF. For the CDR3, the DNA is TGTGCCAGCAGTGAAAGGACAGGTCCTTCAGCCTATGGCTACACCTTC.

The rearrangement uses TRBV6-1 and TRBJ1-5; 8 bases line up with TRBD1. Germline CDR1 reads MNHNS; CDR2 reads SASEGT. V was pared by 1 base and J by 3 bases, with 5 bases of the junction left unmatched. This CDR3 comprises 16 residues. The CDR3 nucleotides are TGTGCCAGCAGTGAAGGGACAGGGACCTACAATCAGCCCCAGCATTTT. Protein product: CASSEGTGTYNQPQHF.

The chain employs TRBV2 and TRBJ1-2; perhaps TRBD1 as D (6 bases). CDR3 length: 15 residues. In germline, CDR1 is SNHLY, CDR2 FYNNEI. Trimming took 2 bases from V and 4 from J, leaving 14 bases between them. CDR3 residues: CASSELPGAIYGYTF. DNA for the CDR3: TGTGCCAGCAGTGAACTCCCAGGGGCAATCTATGGCTACACCTTC.

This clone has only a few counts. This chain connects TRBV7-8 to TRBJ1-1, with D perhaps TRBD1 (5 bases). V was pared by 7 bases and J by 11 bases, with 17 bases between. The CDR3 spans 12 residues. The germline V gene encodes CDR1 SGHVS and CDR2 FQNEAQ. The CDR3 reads CASNGRGGVAFF. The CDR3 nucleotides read TGTGCCAGCAACGGTCGGGGGGGAGTCGCTTTCTTT.

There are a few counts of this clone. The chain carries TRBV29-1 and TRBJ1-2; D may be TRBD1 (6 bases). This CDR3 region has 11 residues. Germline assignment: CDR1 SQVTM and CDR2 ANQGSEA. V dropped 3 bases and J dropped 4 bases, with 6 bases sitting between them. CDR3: CSVDRGYGYTF. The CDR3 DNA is TGCAGCGTTGACAGGGGCTATGGCTACACCTTC.

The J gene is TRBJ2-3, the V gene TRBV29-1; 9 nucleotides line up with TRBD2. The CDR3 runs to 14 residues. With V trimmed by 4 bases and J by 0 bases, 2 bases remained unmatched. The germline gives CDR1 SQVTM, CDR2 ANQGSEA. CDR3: CSVVGLASTDTQYF. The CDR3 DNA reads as TGCAGCGTTGTAGGACTAGCGAGCACAGATACGCAGTATTTT.

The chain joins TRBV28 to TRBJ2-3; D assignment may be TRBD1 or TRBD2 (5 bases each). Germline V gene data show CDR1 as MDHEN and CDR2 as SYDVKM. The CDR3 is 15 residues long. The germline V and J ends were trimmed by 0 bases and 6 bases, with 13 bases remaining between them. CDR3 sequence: CASSLWRGPADTQYF. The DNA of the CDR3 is TGTGCCAGCAGTTTATGGAGGGGCCCCGCCGATACGCAGTATTTT.

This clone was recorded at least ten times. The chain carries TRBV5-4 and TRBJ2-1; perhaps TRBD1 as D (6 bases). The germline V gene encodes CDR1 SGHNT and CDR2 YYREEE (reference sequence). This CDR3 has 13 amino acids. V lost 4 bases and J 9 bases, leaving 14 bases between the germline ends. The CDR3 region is CASSVQGVGEQFF. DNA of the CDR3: TGTGCCAGCAGCGTACAGGGAGTAGGTGAGCAGTTCTTC.

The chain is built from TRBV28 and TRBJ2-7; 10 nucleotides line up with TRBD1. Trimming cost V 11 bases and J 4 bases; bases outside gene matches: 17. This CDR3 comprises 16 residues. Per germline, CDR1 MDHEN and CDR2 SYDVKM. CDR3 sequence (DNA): TGTGCCGGCCCACGGGACAGGGGTTCCTCCAGTTACGAGCAGTACTTC. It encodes CAGPRDRGSSSYEQYF.

This CDR3 is CASRGVTGGSYEQYF. In DNA, the CDR3 is TGCGCCAGCAGAGGAGTGACAGGGGGCTCCTACGAGCAGTACTTC. V is TRBV5-1 and J is TRBJ2-7; the match to TRBD1 covers 9 bases. Trimming cost V 5 bases and J 0 bases; bases outside gene matches: 6. There are 15 residues in the CDR3. Germline V gene lookup returns CDR1 SGHRS and CDR2 YFSETQ.

This CDR3 is CASSLGIREKLFF. The CDR3, as DNA: TGCGCCAGCAGCTTGGGGATCCGTGAAAAACTGTTTTTT. The chain combines TRBV5-1 with TRBJ1-4; the D is unclear. The CDR3 runs to 13 residues. Germline CDR1 SGHRS, CDR2 YFSETQ. The V and J ends lost 0 bases and 7 bases respectively, with 7 bases between them.

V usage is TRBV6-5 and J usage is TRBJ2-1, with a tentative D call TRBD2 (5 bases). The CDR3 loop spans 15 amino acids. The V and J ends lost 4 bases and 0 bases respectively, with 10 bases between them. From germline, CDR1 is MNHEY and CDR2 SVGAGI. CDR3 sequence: CASSSDYSSYNEQFF. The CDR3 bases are TGTGCCAGCAGTTCTGACTACAGCTCCTACAATGAGCAGTTCTTC.

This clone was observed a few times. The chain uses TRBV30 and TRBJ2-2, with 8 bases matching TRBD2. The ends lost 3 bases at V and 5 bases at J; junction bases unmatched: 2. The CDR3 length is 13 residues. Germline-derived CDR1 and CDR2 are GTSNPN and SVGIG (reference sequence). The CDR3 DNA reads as TGTGCCTGGAGGGGACTAGGGACCGGGGAGCTGTTTTTT. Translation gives CAWRGLGTGELFF.